Listed below are T cell receptor beta chains from one sample, sequenced in a study of B cell selection in AIRE deficiency. This table comes from immunoSEQ multiplex PCR, and its TCRdb copy is limited to in-frame clones, with some not included. Among fewer than 30,000 clones listed, approximately 97% were seen once. Sequencing was performed on conventional CD4+ T cells sorted from PBMCs. These TCRs come from a human donor with AIRE deficiency. The CDR3 runs from the conserved cysteine through the conserved F or W. A D gene is named only where the DNA matches it firmly. Expanded clones are given a class, and other clones once, few, many or no size at all.

clone size,D gene,J gene,V gene,CDR3 protein,CDR3 DNA
-,-,TRBJ2-6,TRBV29-1,CSVGSGANVLTF,TGCAGCGTCGGCTCTGGGGCCAACGTCCTGACTTTC
-,-,TRBJ2-3,TRBV28,CASSPLASPGDTQYF,TGTGCCAGCAGTCCCCTAGCATCACCTGGAGATACGCAGTATTTT
-,-,TRBJ2-5,TRBV2,CASSVVMETQYF,TGTGCCAGCAGTGTGGTGATGGAGACCCAGTACTTC
once,TRBD2,TRBJ2-7,TRBV10-3,CAISVASGRGEQYF,TGTGCCATCAGTGTGGCTAGCGGGAGAGGCGAGCAGTACTTC
-,TRBD1,TRBJ2-7,TRBV28,CASSSPGQAYEQYF,TGTGCCAGCAGTTCCCCGGGACAGGCCTACGAGCAGTACTTC
-,TRBD2,TRBJ2-5,TRBV11-2,CASRYRLAGGEETQYF,TGTGCCAGCAGATACAGACTAGCGGGAGGTGAAGAGACCCAGTACTTC
-,TRBD1,TRBJ1-1,TRBV19,CASSMGTGGGSTEAFF,TGTGCCAGTAGTATGGGGACAGGGGGAGGAAGCACTGAAGCTTTCTTT
-,-,TRBJ1-1,TRBV29-1,CSVTGLGRAFF,TGCAGCGTAACAGGGTTGGGTAGAGCTTTCTTT
-,-,TRBJ2-5,TRBV18,CASSPPPRGETQYF,TGTGCCAGCTCACCGCCCCCGCGAGGGGAGACCCAGTACTTC
-,-,TRBJ2-7,TRBV14,CASSRKQGVPNEQYF,TGTGCCAGCAGCCGAAAACAGGGAGTGCCGAACGAGCAGTACTTC
-,-,TRBJ2-7,TRBV25-1,CASSERATWYF,TGTGCCAGCAGTGAACGGGCTACGTGGTACTTC
-,TRBD2,TRBJ2-2,TRBV19,CASSSPSGRGELFF,TGTGCCAGTAGCTCTCCTAGCGGGAGAGGGGAGCTGTTTTTT
-,-,TRBJ2-7,TRBV25-1,CASSERYEQYF,TGTGCCAGCAGTGAAAGGTACGAGCAGTACTTC
-,TRBD1,TRBJ1-4,TRBV4-2,CASSQVTGGHEKLFF,TGTGCCAGCAGCCAGGTGACAGGGGGCCATGAAAAACTGTTTTTT
-,-,TRBJ2-1,TRBV27,CASSLNPRVGEQFF,TGTGCCAGCAGTTTAAACCCTCGAGTTGGTGAGCAGTTCTTC
-,TRBD2,TRBJ2-1,TRBV7-6,CASSWGGLAGANEQFF,TGTGCCAGCAGCTGGGGGGGACTAGCGGGAGCCAATGAGCAGTTCTTC
-,-,TRBJ1-1,TRBV27,CASSPRGRGWTEAFF,TGTGCCAGCAGTCCCCGGGGACGGGGATGGACTGAAGCTTTCTTT
-,-,TRBJ1-3,TRBV5-1,CASSLGLVPGSGNTIYF,TGCGCCAGCAGCTTGGGGCTTGTCCCGGGCTCTGGAAACACCATATATTTT
-,-,TRBJ1-4,TRBV6-1,CASSDGDRVNEKLFF,TGTGCCAGCAGTGATGGAGACAGAGTAAATGAAAAACTGTTTTTT
-,TRBD1,TRBJ1-1,TRBV11-2,CASSWGQGQYTEAFF,TGTGCCAGCAGCTGGGGACAGGGACAGTACACTGAAGCTTTCTTT
once,TRBD2,TRBJ2-2,TRBV5-4,CASRGEGTGELFF,TGTGCCAGCAGGGGGGAGGGAACCGGGGAGCTGTTTTTT
-,TRBD2,TRBJ2-1,TRBV28,CASSPPRLAGVWQFF,TGTGCCAGCAGCCCCCCCCGACTAGCGGGGGTCTGGCAGTTCTTC
-,-,TRBJ1-2,TRBV7-2,CASSLVGVRYGYTF,TGTGCCAGCAGCTTAGTAGGGGTTAGGTATGGCTACACCTTC
-,TRBD1,TRBJ2-7,TRBV19,CASSHRGHEQYF,TGTGCCAGTAGCCACAGGGGCCACGAGCAGTACTTC
-,-,TRBJ1-3,TRBV28,CASRDGVINTIYF,TGTGCCAGCAGAGACGGGGTGATAAACACCATATATTTT
-,TRBD1,TRBJ2-3,TRBV13,CASSPEGQGDADTQYF,TGTGCCAGCAGCCCGGAAGGACAGGGGGACGCAGATACGCAGTATTTT
-,-,TRBJ1-6,TRBV5-1,CASSLRSNSPLHF,TGCGCCAGCAGCTTGCGCTCAAATTCACCCCTCCACTTT
-,TRBD2,TRBJ2-3,TRBV4-3,CASSLRVVAGVADTQYF,TGCGCCAGCAGCCTAAGGGTGGTAGCGGGAGTGGCAGATACGCAGTATTTT
-,-,TRBJ1-1,TRBV6-5,CATLPGGFRTEAFF,TGTGCCACCCTCCCTGGGGGCTTTCGGACTGAAGCTTTCTTT
-,TRBD1,TRBJ2-1,TRBV5-1,CASRDRGYNEQFF,TGCGCCAGCCGGGACAGGGGGTACAATGAGCAGTTCTTC
-,-,TRBJ1-2,TRBV4-3,CASSQGWGEGYTF,TGCGCCAGCAGCCAAGGCTGGGGGGAGGGCTACACCTTC
once,-,TRBJ2-5,TRBV7-9,CASSPRETQYF,TGTGCCAGCAGCCCTCGGGAGACCCAGTACTTC
-,-,TRBJ2-1,TRBV5-1,CASSLGWGTYNEQFF,TGCGCCAGCAGCTTGGGGTGGGGGACCTACAATGAGCAGTTCTTC
once,-,TRBJ2-3,TRBV19,CASSPWADTQYF,TGTGCCAGTAGTCCCTGGGCAGATACGCAGTATTTT
-,-,TRBJ2-1,TRBV19,CASRKREANEQFF,TGTGCCAGTAGGAAGAGGGAGGCGAATGAGCAGTTCTTC
-,TRBD2,TRBJ2-1,TRBV4-3,CASSQRTSGSWYNEQFF,TGCGCCAGCAGCCAACGGACTAGCGGGAGTTGGTACAATGAGCAGTTCTTC
-,TRBD1,TRBJ2-2,TRBV19,CAIRTGLNTGELFF,TGTGCCATTAGGACAGGGCTGAACACCGGGGAGCTGTTTTTT
once,TRBD1,TRBJ1-2,TRBV19,CASSTQGGIRADGYTF,TGTGCCAGTAGTACCCAGGGGGGGATACGCGCCGATGGCTACACCTTC
few,-,TRBJ1-5,TRBV19,CASSWYNQPQHF,TGTGCCAGTTCATGGTACAATCAGCCCCAGCATTTT
-,-,TRBJ2-1,TRBV7-9,CASSLGRAGEQFF,TGTGCCAGCAGCTTAGGCAGGGCCGGTGAGCAGTTCTTC
-,-,TRBJ1-1,TRBV7-2,CASSLSPSKNTEAFF,TGTGCCAGCAGCTTATCCCCGTCGAAGAACACTGAAGCTTTCTTT
-,-,TRBJ1-4,TRBV30,CAWSGRGKNEKLFF,TGTGCCTGGAGTGGCCGGGGGAAGAATGAAAAACTGTTTTTT
-,-,TRBJ1-1,TRBV19,CASSGVVQGEAFF,TGTGCCAGTAGCGGAGTCGTCCAGGGAGAGGCTTTCTTT
-,TRBD2,TRBJ2-1,TRBV5-4,CASSSQIVLAGFNEQFF,TGTGCCAGCAGCTCCCAAATCGTGCTAGCGGGATTCAATGAGCAGTTCTTC
once,-,TRBJ2-3,TRBV30,CAWSLVGGTDTQYF,TGTGCCTGGAGTCTCGTGGGAGGCACAGATACGCAGTATTTT
-,TRBD1,TRBJ1-4,TRBV6-5,CASRPQGDNEKLFF,TGTGCCAGCAGACCCCAGGGGGATAATGAAAAACTGTTTTTT
-,-,TRBJ1-2,TRBV4-3,CASSQARGGGHYGYTF,TGCGCCAGCAGCCAGGCCCGGGGAGGGGGGCACTATGGCTACACCTTC
-,TRBD1,TRBJ1-2,TRBV30,CAWSGLRQGNYGYTF,TGTGCCTGGAGTGGTTTAAGACAGGGTAACTATGGCTACACCTTC
-,-,TRBJ2-7,TRBV5-6,CASSSRTVVYEQYF,TGTGCCAGCAGCTCCAGGACAGTAGTGTACGAGCAGTACTTC
once,TRBD1,TRBJ1-1,TRBV7-9,CASSLPSTGQGNTEAFF,TGTGCCAGCAGCTTACCATCCACAGGACAGGGAAACACTGAAGCTTTCTTT
once,-,TRBJ2-7,TRBV5-1,CASSLGQLHSYEQYF,TGCGCCAGCAGCTTGGGACAGTTACACTCCTACGAGCAGTACTTC